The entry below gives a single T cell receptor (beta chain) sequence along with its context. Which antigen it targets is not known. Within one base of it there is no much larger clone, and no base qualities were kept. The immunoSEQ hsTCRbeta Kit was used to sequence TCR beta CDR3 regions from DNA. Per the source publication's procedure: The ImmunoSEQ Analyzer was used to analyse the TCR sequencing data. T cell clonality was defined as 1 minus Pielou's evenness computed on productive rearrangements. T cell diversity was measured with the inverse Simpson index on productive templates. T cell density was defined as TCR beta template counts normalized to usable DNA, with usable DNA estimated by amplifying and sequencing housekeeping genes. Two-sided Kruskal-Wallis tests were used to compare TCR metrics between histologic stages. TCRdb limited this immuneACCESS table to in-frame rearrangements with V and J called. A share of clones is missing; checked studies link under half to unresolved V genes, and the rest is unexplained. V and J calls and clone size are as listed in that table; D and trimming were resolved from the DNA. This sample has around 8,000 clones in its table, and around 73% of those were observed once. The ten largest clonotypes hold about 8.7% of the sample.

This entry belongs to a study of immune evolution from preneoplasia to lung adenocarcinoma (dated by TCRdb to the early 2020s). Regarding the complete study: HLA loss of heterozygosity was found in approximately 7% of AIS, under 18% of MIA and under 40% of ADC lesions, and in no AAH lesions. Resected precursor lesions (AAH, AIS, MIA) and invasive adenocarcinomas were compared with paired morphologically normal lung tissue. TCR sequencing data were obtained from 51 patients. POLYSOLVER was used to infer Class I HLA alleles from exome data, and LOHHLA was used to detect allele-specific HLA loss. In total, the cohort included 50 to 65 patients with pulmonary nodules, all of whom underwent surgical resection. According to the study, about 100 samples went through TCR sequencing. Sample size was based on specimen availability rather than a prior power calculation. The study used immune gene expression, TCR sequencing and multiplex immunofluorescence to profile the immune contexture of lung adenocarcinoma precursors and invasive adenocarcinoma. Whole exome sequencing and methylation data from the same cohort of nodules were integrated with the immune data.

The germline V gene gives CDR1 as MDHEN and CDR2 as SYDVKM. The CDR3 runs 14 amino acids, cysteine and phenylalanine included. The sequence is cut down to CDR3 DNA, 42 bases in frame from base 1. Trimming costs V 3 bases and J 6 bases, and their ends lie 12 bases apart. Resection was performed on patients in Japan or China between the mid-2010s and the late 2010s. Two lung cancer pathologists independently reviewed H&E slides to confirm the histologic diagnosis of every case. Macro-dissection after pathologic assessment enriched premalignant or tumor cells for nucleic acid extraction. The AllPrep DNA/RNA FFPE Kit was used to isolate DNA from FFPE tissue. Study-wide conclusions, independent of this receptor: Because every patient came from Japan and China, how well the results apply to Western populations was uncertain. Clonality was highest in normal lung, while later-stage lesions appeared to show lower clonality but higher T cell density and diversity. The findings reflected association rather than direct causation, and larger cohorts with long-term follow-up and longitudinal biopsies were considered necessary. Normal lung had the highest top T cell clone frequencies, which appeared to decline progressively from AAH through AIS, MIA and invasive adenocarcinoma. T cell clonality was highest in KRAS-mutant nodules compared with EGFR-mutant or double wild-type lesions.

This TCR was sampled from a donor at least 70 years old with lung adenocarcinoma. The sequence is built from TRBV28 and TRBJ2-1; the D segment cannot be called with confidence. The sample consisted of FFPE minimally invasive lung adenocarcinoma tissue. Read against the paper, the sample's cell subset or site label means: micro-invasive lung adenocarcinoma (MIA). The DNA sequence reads TGTGCCAGCAGTTTTGTTGGCGGCCGCAATGAGCAGTTCTTC. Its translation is CASSFVGGRNEQFF.